These T cell receptor beta chains were read from a single sample in a study of blood T cells in healthy people across ages. From the 5' RACE reads, TCRdb called clonotypes with MiXCR, one entry per CDR3 protein. Altogether over 1,300,000 distinct CDR3 sequences are present, around 59% being singletons, with the ten largest covering roughly 7%. Specimen: blood. The source is a man aged 18 to 29 in good health. Both conserved end residues are part of each CDR3. A D gene is named only where the DNA matches it firmly. Size values are once, few and many counts, or a class for expanded clones, and some rows have none.

>NA|TRBJ2-1|TRBV20-1|TRBD2
TGCAGTGCTAACGTTCCGGCGGGGGGACAAGACAATGAGCAGTTCTTC
CSANVPAGGQDNEQFF
>NA|TRBJ1-5|TRBV10-3|TRBD1
TGTGCCATCAGCCTCGGGACAGTAAATAGCAATCAGCCCCAGCATTTT
CAISLGTVNSNQPQHF
>few|TRBJ1-2|TRBV14|NA
TGTGCCAGCAGCCAAACTAGGGACTATGGCTACACCTTC
CASSQTRDYGYTF
>NA|TRBJ2-7|TRBV29-1|NA
TGCAGCGTTGAAGATCCGGGCAGGAGCTCCTACGAGCAGTACTTC
CSVEDPGRSSYEQYF
>once|TRBJ2-7|TRBV4-1|NA
TGCGCCAGCAGCCAAGTTGCGGTCAACTACAATGAGCAGTACTTC
CASSQVAVNYNEQYF
>once|TRBJ2-7|TRBV15|NA
TGTGCCACCAGCAGAGCACGCAAACATGGGAGACTTAACTCCTACGAGCAGTACTTC
CATSRARKHGRLNSYEQYF
>NA|TRBJ2-1|TRBV6-6|NA
TGTGCCAGCAGCGTGACCTCGGAGGGCCTAAGATACAATGAGCAGTTCTTC
CASSVTSEGLRYNEQFF
>NA|TRBJ1-2|TRBV10-3|NA
TGTGCCATCAGTGTACCAGGGAACTATGGCTACACCTTC
CAISVPGNYGYTF
>NA|TRBJ2-7|TRBV4-1|NA
TGCGCCAGCAGCCAAGAAGGACACAACTACGAGCAGTACTTC
CASSQEGHNYEQYF
>few|TRBJ2-1|TRBV12-3/TRBV12-4|NA
TGTGCCAGCAGTTTAAACGCATACAATGAGCAGTTCTTC
CASSLNAYNEQFF
>many|TRBJ1-2|TRBV27|NA
TGTGCCAGCAGTTTTGGGCAGAACTATGGCTACACCTTC
CASSFGQNYGYTF
>NA|TRBJ2-5|TRBV20-1|NA
TGCAGTGCTAGGTCGACGATGGAGACCCAGTACTTC
CSARSTMETQYF
>NA|TRBJ1-1|TRBV4-1|TRBD1
TGCGCCAGCAGCCAGGACGACAGGGCCCACACTGAAGCTTTCTTT
CASSQDDRAHTEAFF
>NA|TRBJ2-5|TRBV15|NA
TGTGCCACCAGCAGAGGGAGGGTTAGCGTAGGAGAGACCCAGTACTTC
CATSRGRVSVGETQYF
>NA|TRBJ1-5|TRBV6-5|NA
TGTGCCAGCAGTCCATTAACAGGAGATCAGCCCCAGCATTTT
CASSPLTGDQPQHF
>NA|TRBJ2-7|TRBV20-1|TRBD1
TGCAGTGCTAGAGGCCCGACAGGAAAAACAGGGGGGCAGTACTTC
CSARGPTGKTGGQYF
>NA|TRBJ2-3|TRBV9|NA
TGTGCCAGCAGAGAAGACAGTCTTAACACAGATACGCAGTATTTT
CASREDSLNTDTQYF
>NA|TRBJ2-5|TRBV5-1|TRBD1
TGCGCCAGCAGCGCGCCGCCGGGACAGGTTATTTCGGAGACCCAGTACTTC
CASSAPPGQVISETQYF
>few|TRBJ2-2|TRBV7-2|NA
TGTGCCAGCAGCTTAGCGCCCAGCTACACCGGGGAGCTGTTTTTT
CASSLAPSYTGELFF
>NA|TRBJ2-1|TRBV7-9|TRBD2
TGTGCCAGCAGCTTAGAGGTGCGACTAGCGGACAATGAGCAGTTCTTC
CASSLEVRLADNEQFF
>NA|TRBJ2-7|TRBV7-2|NA
TGTGCCAGCAGCCCACTCGTCGCGTTAAATGAGCAGTACTTC
CASSPLVALNEQYF
>NA|TRBJ2-7|TRBV6-2/TRBV6-3|NA
TGTGCCAGCAGTTACTCGATGGCTCACTACGAGCAGTACTTC
CASSYSMAHYEQYF
>NA|TRBJ2-7|TRBV6-2/TRBV6-3|TRBD1
TGTGCCAGCAGTTGGGCCAGGAACAGGGGAATAGGTGAGCAGTACTTC
CASSWARNRGIGEQYF
>NA|TRBJ2-5|TRBV6-6|NA
TGTGCCAGCAGTTACGTATTCGGATCCCAAGAGACCCAGTACTTC
CASSYVFGSQETQYF
>NA|TRBJ2-7|TRBV7-2|TRBD2
TGTGCCAGCAGCCGTCAGCGGGAGGGCTCCTACGAGCAGTACTTC
CASSRQREGSYEQYF
>NA|TRBJ2-7|TRBV21-1|NA
TGTGCCAGCAGCTTCAGAGGGGGGTGGAGCTACGAGCAGTACTTC
CASSFRGGWSYEQYF
>NA|TRBJ2-2|TRBV24-1|TRBD1
TGTGCCACCAGTGAACACCCCGGGACAGCGAACACCGGGGAGCTGTTTTTT
CATSEHPGTANTGELFF
>few|TRBJ1-2|TRBV6-6|NA
TGTGCCAGCAATAAGCGGGGCGGGGCTAACTATGGCTACACCTTC
CASNKRGGANYGYTF
>NA|TRBJ1-1|TRBV12-5|NA
TGTGCTAGTGGCATGACAGAGAACACTGAAGCTTTCTTT
CASGMTENTEAFF
>NA|TRBJ2-7|TRBV7-9|NA
TGTGCCAGCAGCTGGGACGGCTACGAGCAGTACTTC
CASSWDGYEQYF
>NA|TRBJ2-1|TRBV28|NA
TGTGCCAGCAGTGACGGACTTCTAGGTTACAATGAGCAGTTCTTC
CASSDGLLGYNEQFF
>NA|TRBJ2-1|TRBV9|TRBD2
TGTGCCAGCAGCGTAGCTAGCGGGGGGGCAAATGAGCAGTTCTTC
CASSVASGGANEQFF
>NA|TRBJ2-7|TRBV5-6|TRBD2
TGTGCCAGCAGCTTAGCCGGGACTAGCTTTTCCTACAATGAGCAGTACTTC
CASSLAGTSFSYNEQYF
>many|TRBJ2-7|TRBV12-3/TRBV12-4|NA
TGTGCCAGCAGTCCCGGGCCCATATACGAGCAGTACTTC
CASSPGPIYEQYF
>once|TRBJ2-3|TRBV7-2|NA
TGTGCCAGCAGCTTGGGGACAATTAGCACAGATACGCAGTATTTT
CASSLGTISTDTQYF
>few|TRBJ2-7|TRBV7-2|NA
TGTGCCAGCAGCTTAGCCCCAGGGGACTCCTACGAGCAGTACTTC
CASSLAPGDSYEQYF
>many|TRBJ2-3|TRBV6-4|NA
TGTGCCAGCAGTGACTCCTCAGATACGCAGTATTTT
CASSDSSDTQYF
>few|TRBJ2-6|TRBV7-2|NA
TGTGCCAGCAGCTTAGTTGGGGGCCTCTCTGGGGCCAACGTCCTGACTTTC
CASSLVGGLSGANVLTF
>few|TRBJ2-7|TRBV11-2|NA
TGTGCCAGCAGCTTAGATGAGGGGAGCTCCTACGAGCAGTACTTC
CASSLDEGSSYEQYF
>NA|TRBJ1-2|TRBV30|NA
TGTGCCTGGAGTGTACTCGGCAGGGGATATGGCTACACCTTC
CAWSVLGRGYGYTF
>NA|TRBJ2-3|TRBV6-2/TRBV6-3|NA
TGTGCCAGCAGCCCAATGGACCCCACCTTCACAGATACGCAGTATTTT
CASSPMDPTFTDTQYF
>NA|TRBJ2-1|TRBV10-3|NA
TGTGCCATCGGGGCGACATCCTACAATGAGCAGTTCTTC
CAIGATSYNEQFF
>NA|TRBJ2-5|TRBV7-9|NA
TGTGCCAGCAGCTTAGACCTCACGGCGGTACAAGAGACCCAGTACTTC
CASSLDLTAVQETQYF
>NA|TRBJ2-1|TRBV12-3/TRBV12-4|TRBD2
TGTGCCAGCAGTTTAGTAGCGGGAGGACAGGGTGAGCAGTTCTTC
CASSLVAGGQGEQFF
>few|TRBJ1-1|TRBV7-2|NA
TGTGCCAGCAGCGCGACAGGTAGGACTACCATGAACACTGAAGCTTTCTTT
CASSATGRTTMNTEAFF
>many|TRBJ2-7|TRBV20-1|NA
TGCAGTGGAAGCGGTGCCAACTACGAGCAGTACTTC
CSGSGANYEQYF
>NA|TRBJ2-5|TRBV7-8|TRBD1
TGTGCCAGCAGCTTCAACAGAGGGGGAACAGGGGGTGAAGAGACCCAGTACTTC
CASSFNRGGTGGEETQYF
>NA|TRBJ1-4|TRBV20-1|NA
TGCAGTGCTAGAGTGGACAAACTGTTTTTT
CSARVDKLFF
>NA|TRBJ2-7|TRBV12-3/TRBV12-4|NA
TGTGCCAGCAGGGCTGAGAGGAACCCCTCCGAGCAGTACTTC
CASRAERNPSEQYF
>few|TRBJ2-1|TRBV7-2|TRBD2
TGTGCCAGCAGCTTAGTTTCGACTAGCCGTGGGCGTGAGCAGTTCTTC
CASSLVSTSRGREQFF
>NA|TRBJ1-2|TRBV4-1|NA
TGCGCCAGCAGCCAAGATCCCGCAGGGCGAAGGGATGGCTACACCTTC
CASSQDPAGRRDGYTF